These T cell receptor beta chains were read from a single sample in a study of T cell repertoires in cytomegalovirus infection. TCRdb processed the reads anew with MiXCR; each CDR3 protein has one entry. The repertoire has 290,000 or so distinct CDR3 sequences, about 8.8% of them found once; the top ten carry approximately 2.4%. Sequencing was performed on PBMCs. The receptors derive from a human donor in good health (CMV status not recorded). Some clones in this sample may be carry-over from other donors' samples. CDR3s include the opening cysteine and the closing phenylalanine or tryptophan. Each record gives: V gene, J gene, CDR3 protein.

TRBV6-6	TRBJ1-5	CASSRDRVLGGAQHF
TRBV6-2/TRBV6-3	TRBJ2-2	CASSYYGELFF
TRBV7-2	TRBJ1-2	CASSPGRGYTF
TRBV29-1	TRBJ1-4	CSALQGNEKLFF
TRBV28	TRBJ1-1	CASTTSGFSTEAFF
TRBV28	TRBJ2-1	CAVEKGAGDNEQFF
TRBV14	TRBJ1-6	CASSPGGESSYNSPLHF
TRBV12-3/TRBV12-4	TRBJ1-5	CASSFQGLGNQPQHF
TRBV6-2/TRBV6-3	TRBJ1-2	CASGTGVGRNYGYTF
TRBV29-1	TRBJ1-2	CSSRTVTNYGYTF
TRBV7-9	TRBJ2-5	CASSLDIRPPLWETQYF
TRBV6-2/TRBV6-3	TRBJ2-1	CASSYGGVQFF
TRBV7-9	TRBJ2-4	CASSLERQLTKNIQYF
TRBV5-8	TRBJ2-2	CASSLDPTGENTGELFF
TRBV20-1	TRBJ2-5	CSAPRPRSGGQETQYF
TRBV6-2/TRBV6-3	TRBJ2-1	CASQKGLYNEQFF
TRBV3-1	TRBJ1-1	CASSQDRMLSVNTEAFF
TRBV7-2	TRBJ1-4	CASSFQGAEEKLFF
TRBV27	TRBJ2-2	CASSLKGANTGELFF
TRBV10-2	TRBJ2-5	CASSDRGGGHEETQYF
TRBV10-3	TRBJ1-1	CAISIRGIKTEAFF
TRBV23-1	TRBJ2-5	CASSQYSVGTLGETQYF
TRBV20-1	TRBJ2-1	CSARTYLMGGYNEQFF
TRBV7-2	TRBJ1-5	CASTRDRGRGLGNQPQHF
TRBV7-8	TRBJ1-1	CASSQTYYTEAFF
TRBV6-5	TRBJ2-2	CASSRQVALNTGELFF
TRBV28	TRBJ1-1	CASSLQTGPAFF
TRBV18	TRBJ2-4	CASSPPADTGQYF
TRBV20-1	TRBJ1-3	CSAIGGSGNTIYF
TRBV27	TRBJ1-1	CASSLSRRANTEAFF